A selection of T cell receptor beta chains follows, all from one sample in a study of blood T cell repertoires in COVID-19. The method was immunoSEQ multiplex PCR; TCRdb's version includes in-frame clones alone and lacks a portion of them. The table includes roughly 230,000 clones, nearly 90% detected once. Sequenced: peripheral blood. Receptor source: a woman aged 60 to 75 with COVID-19, enrolled during active disease. CDR3s include the opening cysteine and the closing phenylalanine or tryptophan. The D gene is left open where the match is weak. The listing skips clone size in some rows; elsewhere it reads once, few, many or a size class.

J gene | clone size | V gene | D gene | CDR3 DNA | CDR3 protein
TRBJ1-5 | . | TRBV30 | . | TGTGCCTGGAGTGTAGCCGGGGATCAGCCCCAGCATTTT | CAWSVAGDQPQHF
TRBJ1-2 | . | TRBV7-9 | TRBD1 | TGTGCCAGCAGCTTAGCGCGGACAGGGTATGGCTACACCTTC | CASSLARTGYGYTF
TRBJ2-1 | few | TRBV12-5 | . | TGTGCTAGTGGTGCCTCGGGGGGGACAGCCTACAATGAGCAGTTCTTC | CASGASGGTAYNEQFF
TRBJ1-5 | . | TRBV24-1 | . | TGTGCCACCAGGTCTCGTGGGGGGGACAATCAGCCCCAGCATTTT | CATRSRGGDNQPQHF
TRBJ2-3 | few | TRBV7-8 | TRBD2 | TGTGCCAGCAGCCCCGGGGGGGGCCGGGGCCCAGATACGCAGTATTTT | CASSPGGGRGPDTQYF
TRBJ2-2 | . | TRBV19 | . | TGTGCCAGTAGGAATCGAGACACCGGGGAGCTGTTTTTT | CASRNRDTGELFF
TRBJ2-1 | . | TRBV7-3 | TRBD2 | TGTGCCAGCAGCTTGGAACCCGGGGGGGCCTCGAGCTCCTACAATGAGCAGTTCTTC | CASSLEPGGASSSYNEQFF
TRBJ2-6 | . | TRBV2 | TRBD2 | TGTGCCAGCAGTGTCTCGGGGGGGGCCTCTGGGGCCAACGTCCTGACTTTC | CASSVSGGASGANVLTF
TRBJ1-4 | few | TRBV6-5 | . | TGTGCCAGCACCTTACGGGGGGAGTCGGGTGAAAAACTGTTTTTT | CASTLRGESGEKLFF
TRBJ1-3 | . | TRBV18 | . | TGTGCCAGCTCACCCCTTGGGAGCCCACGCGCGGGAAACACCATATATTTT | CASSPLGSPRAGNTIYF
TRBJ2-7 | . | TRBV12-3/TRBV12-4 | TRBD1 | TGTGCCAGCAATCAGGGGACAGGGGGGGAGCAGTACTTC | CASNQGTGGEQYF
TRBJ1-1 | once | TRBV7-6 | . | TGTGCCAGCAGCTTAGCGGGGGCGGAGAACACTGAAGCTTTCTTT | CASSLAGAENTEAFF
TRBJ1-2 | few | TRBV5-8 | TRBD1 | TGTGCCAGCAGAAACACAGGGGTGGTCGGCTACACCTTC | CASRNTGVVGYTF
TRBJ1-4 | . | TRBV10-3 | . | TGTGCCATCAGTCAGGGGCTCGGAATTGCAACTAATGAAAAACTGTTTTTT | CAISQGLGIATNEKLFF
TRBJ2-3 | . | TRBV2 | . | TGTGCCAGCAGACTAAGGGACTCCCGCACAGATACGCAGTATTTT | CASRLRDSRTDTQYF
TRBJ1-6 | . | TRBV19 | . | TGTGCCAGTAGCCGCCGGGGGACCAATTCACCCCTCCACTTT | CASSRRGTNSPLHF
TRBJ2-2 | . | TRBV27 | . | TGTGCCAGCAGCTCTCTCTCAGGGGTGAACACCGGGGAGCTGTTTTTT | CASSSLSGVNTGELFF
TRBJ1-1 | . | TRBV10-3 | . | TGTGCCATCAGTGGGGAGATAAACACTGAAGCTTTCTTT | CAISGEINTEAFF